One sample yielded the 21 T cell receptor beta chains listed below, sequenced in a study of blood T cell repertoires in COVID-19. The protocol was immunoSEQ multiplex PCR, while the TCRdb copy is restricted to in-frame clones and leaves out a portion. The top ten clones hold about 2.2% of a sample with about 260,000 clones, around 87% of them seen once. Sequenced input: peripheral blood. Every receptor here comes from a woman aged 45-59 years who had recovered from COVID-19.

This chain connects TRBV28 to TRBJ1-2; the match to TRBD1 covers 8 bases. This CDR3 has 15 residues. With 10 bases clipped from V and 8 bases from J, the junction kept 18 bases outside the gene matches. Germline-derived CDR1 and CDR2 are MDHEN and SYDVKM. The chain's CDR3 is CATIKGRGRRYGYTF. The DNA for the CDR3 is TGTGCCACCATAAAGGGCAGGGGGCGGCGGTACGGCTACACCTTC.

The rearrangement joins TRBV5-8 to TRBJ1-1; 7 nucleotides agree with TRBD1. J gave up 2 bases and V 4 bases, and 5 bases lay outside the gene matches. The CDR3 is 14 residues long. The V gene's germline CDR1 is SGHTS and CDR2 YDEGEE. The CDR3 nucleotides read TGTGCCAGCAGCGCAGGACAGGTTAACACTGAAGCTTTCTTT. Amino acid sequence: CASSAGQVNTEAFF. The full variable domain, in which reference TRBV5-8 and TRBJ1-1 provide the parts outside the CDR3, is EAGVTQSPTHLIKTRGQQATLRCSPISGHTSVYWYQQALGLGLQFLLWYDEGEERNRGNFPPRFSGRQFPNYSSELNVNALELEDSALYLCASSAGQVNTEAFFGQGTRLTVV.

As concerns this clone: This CDR3 is also generated by other DNA sequences in the sample. The rearrangement uses TRBV6-2 or TRBV6-3 and TRBJ1-5; tentatively, D is TRBD1 (5 bases). The CDR3 is 14 residues long. CDR1 and CDR2 from the germline V gene are MNHEY and SVGEGT. The germline V and J ends were trimmed by 2 bases and 2 bases, with 7 bases remaining between them. The CDR3 loop is CASSYLGGNQPQHF. CDR3 DNA sequence: TGTGCCAGCAGTTACCTAGGGGGCAATCAGCCCCAGCATTTT.

Note on this clone: The junction differs from germline at one of its ends, possibly a read error. This sequence joins TRBV2 and TRBJ1-5; 7 bases map to TRBD1. From germline, CDR1 is SNHLY and CDR2 FYNNEI. CDR3 length: 15 amino acids. In nucleotides, the CDR3 is TGTGCCAGCACTTTGGGTAGGGGGCGAGGGCAGCCCCAGCATTTC. It codes for CASTLGRGRGQPQHF.

The genes are TRBV5-1 and TRBJ2-6; D is uncertain. V dropped 4 bases and J dropped 0 bases, with 11 bases sitting between them. This CDR3 is built from 16 residues. Germline loops: CDR1 SGHRS, CDR2 YFSETQ. For the CDR3, the DNA is TGCGCCAGCAGCCCCCGCCCGAGCTCTGGGGCCAACGTCCTGACTTTC. This gives the protein CASSPRPSSGANVLTF.

There are a few counts of this clone. The chain carries TRBV6-5 and TRBJ1-2; D is undetermined. From germline, CDR1 is MNHEY and CDR2 SVGAGI. With 6 bases removed from V and 3 bases from J, the gap between germline ends came to 8 bases. CDR3 length: 12 amino acids. In nucleotides, the CDR3 is TGTGCCAGCAGCGAGGGTGACTATGGCTACACCTTC. Protein sequence: CASSEGDYGYTF.

The table lists this clone with a count of one. This chain connects TRBV10-3 to TRBJ1-2, with D possibly TRBD1 on 6 matching bases. Per the germline V gene, CDR1 is ENHRY and CDR2 is SYGVKD. The CDR3 length is 14 residues. Trimming left V 7 bases short and J 2 bases short, with 14 bases between. This CDR3 reads CAINVQGLNYGYTF. In DNA, the CDR3 is TGTGCCATCAACGTACAGGGTTTGAACTATGGCTACACCTTC.

The chain is built from TRBV3-1 (or the pseudogene TRBV3-2) and TRBJ1-3; TRBD1 matches 7 bases. There are 17 residues in the CDR3. The germline gives CDR1 LGHDT, CDR2 YNNKEL (reference sequence). The J segment lost 2 bases and the V segment lost 4 bases, leaving 11 bases of the junction unmatched. CDR3 in amino acids: CASSLRGRFGTGNTIYF. CDR3 DNA sequence: TGTGCCAGCAGCCTTAGGGGGCGCTTTGGCACTGGAAACACCATATATTTT.

This chain uses TRBV7-2 with TRBJ1-2, with D unresolved. The CDR3 length is 12 residues. V was shortened by 2 bases and J by 4 bases, with 5 bases between the two germline ends. The germline V gene encodes CDR1 SGHTA and CDR2 FQGNSA. CDR3 nucleotide sequence: TGTGCCAGCAGCTTAAGGAGCTATGGCTACACCTTC. Protein product: CASSLRSYGYTF.

This chain connects TRBV2 to TRBJ1-2; possible D gene TRBD1, 6 bases. Between the trimmed V and J ends, which lost 4 bases and 0 bases, there was a span of 12 bases. The CDR3 covers 15 residues. Germline values: CDR1 SNHLY, CDR2 FYNNEI. CDR3 sequence (DNA): TGTGCCAGCAGTGGAGGGACACCAGCTAACTATGGCTACACCTTC. Residues: CASSGGTPANYGYTF.

The rearrangement uses TRBV19 and TRBJ1-2; 7 bases line up with TRBD1. The CDR3 is made up of 16 amino acids. V was pared by 7 bases and J by 3 bases, with 14 bases of the junction left unmatched. CDR1 and CDR2 (germline): LNHDA, SQIVND (reference sequence). CDR3 in amino acids: CASTPMGTDRYYGYTF. The CDR3 coding sequence is TGTGCCAGTACCCCGATGGGGACAGACCGTTACTATGGCTACACCTTC.

The chain joins TRBV6-2 or TRBV6-3 to TRBJ1-2, with 7 bases identical to TRBD1. J gave up 3 bases and V 4 bases, and 2 bases lay outside the gene matches. CDR1 and CDR2 (germline): MNHEY, SVGEGT. This CDR3 has 13 amino acids. The DNA of the CDR3 is TGTGCCAGCAGTTTTGACAGGGACTATGGCTACACCTTC. Protein: CASSFDRDYGYTF.

The J gene is TRBJ1-5, the V gene TRBV2; D perhaps matches TRBD1 (5 bases). The germline V and J ends were trimmed by 1 base and 8 bases, with 21 bases remaining between them. The CDR3 totals 17 residues. Per germline, CDR1 SNHLY and CDR2 FYNNEI. The CDR3 sequence is CASSEGGGIVGSKPQHF. The DNA for the CDR3 is TGTGCCAGCAGTGAAGGGGGGGGGATCGTCGGCAGCAAGCCCCAGCATTTT.

This clone was seen a single time. The chain combines TRBV13 with TRBJ1-3, with D possibly being TRBD1 (6 bases). V was shortened by 5 bases and J by 0 bases, with 17 bases between the two germline ends. This CDR3 is built from 17 residues. Germline CDR1 and CDR2: PRHDT and FYEKMQ (reference sequence). For the CDR3, the DNA is TGTGCCAGCAGCCGAAGGGACACCTGGAGCTCTGGAAACACCATATATTTT. The encoded protein is CASSRRDTWSSGNTIYF.

The chain is built from TRBV19 and TRBJ2-1; 15 bases line up with TRBD2. V was pared by 3 bases and J by 2 bases, with 11 bases of the junction left unmatched. CDR3 length: 20 amino acids. The germline V gene has CDR1 LNHDA and CDR2 SQIVND (reference sequence). The CDR3 nucleotides read TGTGCCAGTAGTATTGTCCCTCCCGGGACTAGCGGGGGGACCTACAATGAGCAGTTCTTC. Its protein is CASSIVPPGTSGGTYNEQFF.

The chain carries TRBV6-5 and TRBJ1-6, with 7 positions matching TRBD1. This CDR3 region has 15 residues. Germline V gene sequence: CDR1 MNHEY, CDR2 SVGAGI. Trimming at V came to 5 bases and at J to 9 bases, leaving 10 bases not matched to a gene. CDR3 sequence (DNA): TGTGCCAGCAGTCCCGGGACAGTTAGCGGTTCACCCCTCCACTTT. Encoded protein: CASSPGTVSGSPLHF.

This chain uses TRBV6-1 with TRBJ1-2, with 7 bases aligning to TRBD1. Germline trimming cut 5 bases from V and 3 bases from J; bases unmatched to any gene: 6. Germline CDR1 reads MNHNS; CDR2 reads SASEGT. The length of the CDR3 is 14 residues. CDR3 amino acids: CASSWDSPDYGYTF. In DNA form, the CDR3 reads TGTGCCAGCAGTTGGGACAGTCCCGACTATGGCTACACCTTC.

CDR3: CASSPRSNEKLFF. The CDR3 DNA follows: TGCGCCAGCAGCCCACGGAGTAATGAAAAACTGTTTTTT. The chain joins TRBV5-1 to TRBJ1-4; D remains ambiguous. The germline V gene encodes CDR1 SGHRS and CDR2 YFSETQ. Trimming pared 4 bases from V and 4 bases from J, leaving 8 bases between. CDR3 length equals 13 residues. The variable domain in full, completed from reference TRBV5-1 and TRBJ1-4, reads KAGVTQTPRYLIKTRGQQVTLSCSPISGHRSVSWYQQTPGQGLQFLFEYFSETQRNKGNFPGRFSGRQFSNSRSEMNVSTLELGDSALYLCASSPRSNEKLFFGSGTQLSVL.

In regard to this clone: Other DNA sequences of this sample code for an identical CDR3. This chain links TRBV2 with TRBJ2-1; D unresolved. Trimming took off 6 bases at V and 4 bases at J, with 4 bases between the two ends. CDR1 is SNHLY, CDR2 FYNNEI, per germline. The CDR3 runs to 11 residues. The CDR3 DNA reads TGTGCCAGCAGCCCTTACAATGAGCAGTTCTTC. Its protein is CASSPYNEQFF.

This clone turned up a few times. This chain joins TRBV2 and TRBJ1-6; 9 bases line up with TRBD1. The CDR3 is 14 residues long. Germline CDR1 reads SNHLY; CDR2 reads FYNNEI. Unmatched junction bases numbered 5, after V lost 6 bases and J lost 8 bases. The CDR3 DNA reads as TGTGCCAGCAGAGGGGGACAGGGTCATTCACCCCTCCACTTT. It specifies CASRGGQGHSPLHF.

This chain links TRBV12-5 with TRBJ2-7, with TRBD1 matching 7 bases. The CDR3 has 12 residues. J was trimmed by 6 bases and V by 1 base; bases with no gene match: 0. CDR1 and CDR2 (germline): LGHNT, FRNRAP. Written as DNA, the CDR3 is TGTGCTAGTGGTTTGGGACAGGGCGAGCAGTACTTC. Its protein product is CASGLGQGEQYF.